The 16 T cell receptor beta chains presented below share a single source sample, sequenced in a study of blood T cells in healthy people across ages. A J-beta primer mix and a sample-barcoded 5' primer were used in a second PCR of about 6 to 12 cycles. One entry per CDR3 protein results from TCRdb running MiXCR on the 5' RACE reads. The sample yields 450,000 to 600,000 distinct CDR3 sequences, roughly a quarter seen once. These data were also filed under a second study, of T cells of mothers and their children.

The sequencing sample was made of blood. The source of these receptors is a boy aged 2 to 10 in good health.

This chain uses TRBV11-2 with TRBJ2-1; unclear D gene. The CDR3 length is 16 residues. Germline CDR1 and CDR2: SGHAT and FQNNGV. Trimming took 1 base from V and 4 from J, leaving 14 bases between them. In DNA form, the CDR3 reads TGTGCCAGCAGCTTAGCCGGCCTCAATTCTTACAATGAGCAGTTCTTC. Its translation is CASSLAGLNSYNEQFF.

This clonotype was found a few times. The J gene is TRBJ1-2, the V gene TRBV18; D may be TRBD1 (5 bases). The CDR3 runs to 13 residues. The V end lost 3 bases, the J end lost 5 bases, and 10 bases lay between the germline ends. CDR1 KGHSH and CDR2 LQKENI come from the germline V gene. The CDR3 reads CASSPRDQYGYTF. CDR3 nucleotides: TGTGCCAGCTCACCTCGGGACCAATATGGCTACACCTTC.

There are many counts of this clonotype. This rearrangement joins TRBV18 to TRBJ2-5, with D perhaps matching TRBD1 (5 bases). CDR3 length: 12 residues. V shed 4 bases and J shed 5 bases, with 8 bases lying between them. The germline V gene encodes CDR1 KGHSH and CDR2 LQKENI. CDR3 amino acids: CASSRGRETQYF. DNA for the CDR3: TGTGCCAGCTCACGGGGCCGGGAGACCCAGTACTTC.

This sequence joins TRBV7-9 and TRBJ1-6; TRBD1 might be the D (6 bases). The CDR3 covers 14 residues. Trimming stripped 5 bases from V and 8 bases from J, with 13 bases between. From germline, CDR1 is SEHNR and CDR2 FQNEAQ (reference sequence). CDR3: CASSPTQGDSPLHF. CDR3 DNA: TGTGCCAGCAGCCCGACACAGGGCGATTCACCCCTCCACTTT. Together with reference TRBV7-9 and TRBJ1-6, the CDR3 gives the full variable domain: DTGVSQNPRHKITKRGQNVTFRCDPISEHNRLYWYRQTLGQGPEFLTYFQNEAQLEKSRLLSDRFSAERPKGSFSTLEIQRTEQGDSAMYLCASSPTQGDSPLHFGNGTRLTVT.

The chain couples TRBV20-1 to TRBJ1-2; 9 nucleotides line up with TRBD1. Germline CDR1 DFQATT, CDR2 SNEGSKA (reference sequence). Trimming removed 0 bases from V and 5 bases from J; junction bases left unmatched: 16. CDR3 size: 18 residues. The DNA for the CDR3 is TGCAGTGCTAGAGATAAATTGGGACAGGGACTCGAAAGTTATGGCTACACCTTC. This codes for CSARDKLGQGLESYGYTF.

The chain couples TRBV7-8 to TRBJ2-4; D gene unclear. The V gene lost 4 bases and the J gene lost 6 bases, with 4 bases spanning the gap. Germline CDR1 reads SGHVS; CDR2 reads FQNEAQ. This CDR3 has 11 residues. The CDR3 nucleotides read TGTGCCAGCAGCTCGAGAAACATTCAGTACTTC. Translated: CASSSRNIQYF.

V and J are TRBV7-2 and TRBJ2-3, with 8 bases matching TRBD2. V was pared by 5 bases and J by 5 bases, with 12 bases of the junction left unmatched. The CDR3 is 16 amino acids. Germline CDR1 is SGHTA and CDR2 is FQGNSA. CDR3 region: CASSPYSGALQDTQYF. As DNA, the CDR3 is TGTGCCAGCAGCCCCTATAGCGGGGCGTTGCAAGATACGCAGTATTTT. The full variable domain, its missing parts supplied by reference TRBV7-2 and TRBJ2-3, is GAGVSQSPSNKVTEKGKDVELRCDPISGHTALYWYRQSLGQGLEFLIYFQGNSAPDKSGLPSDRFSAERTGGSVSTLTIQRTQQEDSAVYLCASSPYSGALQDTQYFGPGTRLTVL.

The chain links TRBV5-1 to TRBJ1-2, with 9 bases aligning to TRBD1. CDR1 and CDR2 from the germline V gene are SGHRS and YFSETQ. V lost 4 bases to trimming and J lost 7 bases; unmatched junction nucleotides: 14. This CDR3 is 16 amino acids long. The CDR3 region has the DNA TGCGCCAGCAGCATAACCATTACAGGGGGCGCTTGTGGCTACACCTTC. It translates to CASSITITGGACGYTF.

CDR3 coding DNA: TGTGCCAGCAGCCCCCGACAGGGTACCTATGCAACTAATGAAAAACTGTTTTTT. Residues: CASSPRQGTYATNEKLFF. The V call is TRBV5-5, the J call TRBJ1-4; the match to TRBD1 covers 7 bases. The CDR3 runs to 18 residues. The germline CDR1 and CDR2 sequences are SGHKS and YYEKEE (reference sequence). Trimming cost V 4 bases and J 0 bases; bases outside gene matches: 12.

Concerning this clonotype: The junction shows a germline mismatch at one end, possibly a read error. The chain joins TRBV11-1 to TRBJ2-1; possible D gene TRBD1, 6 bases. The CDR3 runs to 15 residues. Germline V gene lookup returns CDR1 SGHAT and CDR2 FQDESV (reference sequence). Here the CDR3 DNA reads TGTGCCAGCGGCTTTGGGGGCCTCCCTACGAATGAGCAGTTCTTC. Translated, it gives CASGFGGLPTNEQFF.

The chain joins TRBV3-1 to TRBJ2-3; the match to TRBD2 covers 12 bases. The trim removed 0 bases at V and 6 bases at J, leaving 7 bases unmatched. The CDR3 is made up of 17 amino acids. Germline V gives CDR1 LGHDT, CDR2 YNNKEL (reference sequence). The DNA for the CDR3 is TGTGCCAGCAGCCAAGAGACTAGCGGGAGAAGGAGTGATACGCAGTATTTT. Protein: CASSQETSGRRSDTQYF.

This clonotype was seen more than once but under ten times. The chain employs TRBV2 and TRBJ2-7; D call uncertain. This CDR3 has 11 amino acids. Germline V lookup: CDR1 SNHLY, CDR2 FYNNEI. The V end was cut by 4 bases, the J end by 3 bases, with 4 bases between. The CDR3 sequence: CASSAIYEQYF. The CDR3 region has the DNA TGTGCCAGCAGTGCGATCTACGAGCAGTACTTC.

This clonotype was recorded a few times. The rearrangement uses TRBV6-1 and TRBJ2-3; the D is unclear. V was trimmed by 6 bases and J by 6 bases, leaving 10 bases between them. The CDR3 sequence is 12 residues long. From germline, CDR1 is MNHNS and CDR2 SASEGT. The DNA for the CDR3 is TGTGCCAGCAGGACCTATGGGGATACGCAGTATTTT. Residues: CASRTYGDTQYF.

The genes are TRBV7-6 and TRBJ1-4; D possibly corresponds to TRBD1 (6 bases). In germline, CDR1 is SGHVS, CDR2 FNYEAQ. V was trimmed by 1 base and J by 4 bases, leaving 10 bases between them. The CDR3 runs to 15 residues. The CDR3 here is CASSLGGGLNEKLFF. The CDR3 region has the DNA TGTGCCAGCAGCTTAGGGGGGGGCCTTAATGAAAAACTGTTTTTT.

The genes are TRBV5-1 and TRBJ2-1; TRBD1 matches 7 bases. The CDR3 runs to 14 residues. Unmatched junction bases numbered 7, after V lost 4 bases and J lost 6 bases. The germline V gene has CDR1 SGHRS and CDR2 YFSETQ. CDR3 bases: TGCGCCAGCAGCCAGACAGGGAGTGCCAATGAGCAGTTCTTC. Amino acids: CASSQTGSANEQFF.

This rearrangement joins TRBV29-1 to TRBJ1-2, with D maybe TRBD1 (5 bases). V lost 7 bases to trimming and J lost 7 bases, with 10 bases between them. The CDR3 covers 10 residues. The germline V gene has CDR1 SQVTM and CDR2 ANQGSEA. The CDR3 here is CSARGAGYTF. The CDR3 coding sequence is TGCAGCGCTAGGGGAGCTGGCTACACCTTC.